A single sample is the source of the 22 T cell receptor beta chains below, sequenced in a study of T cells in Graves' hyperthyroidism and ophthalmopathy. From RNA transcripts, TCR beta CDR3 regions were amplified. HTBI primers were employed in a first-round RT-PCR of the TCR CDR3. TCRdb redid the calling of the multiplex PCR reads with MiXCR, one entry per CDR3 protein. The sample carries 390,000 or so distinct CDR3 sequences, 14% to 15% recorded once. Sequenced: blood. Receptors originate from a man between 18 and 29 years old with Graves' ophthalmopathy.

This clonotype was counted ten times or more. V and J are TRBV7-3 and TRBJ2-1; 10 nucleotides agree with TRBD2. V dropped 1 base and J dropped 7; count of bases not matched to a gene: 4. The CDR3 consists of 15 residues. CDR1 is SGHTA and CDR2 is FQGTGA in the germline V gene. CDR3 sequence reads: CASSLKGLALNEQFF. Written as DNA, the CDR3 is TGTGCCAGCAGCTTAAAGGGACTAGCGTTGAATGAGCAGTTCTTC.

This clonotype appeared many times. This sequence joins TRBV7-9 and TRBJ2-7; possibly TRBD1 for D (5 bases). The CDR3 sequence is 12 residues long. V lost 5 bases to trimming and J lost 5 bases, with 10 bases between them. Germline values: CDR1 SEHNR, CDR2 FQNEAQ (reference sequence). The CDR3 bases are TGTGCCAGCAGCCCAGGCAGGGACGAGCAGTACTTC. It codes for CASSPGRDEQYF.

The chain links TRBV20-1 to TRBJ1-2; the match to TRBD1 covers 8 bases. This CDR3 comprises 10 residues. The V and J ends lost 6 bases and 6 bases, in that order; junction bases with no gene match: 0. Germline CDR1 DFQATT, CDR2 SNEGSKA (reference sequence). In DNA, the CDR3 is TGCAGTGCGACAGGGGATGGCTACACCTTC. Its protein product is CSATGDGYTF.

Concerning this clonotype itself: An end of the junction differs from the germline gene, which may be a read error. The chain combines TRBV4-1 with TRBJ2-5, with 8 bases aligning to TRBD2. The CDR3 extends over 16 amino acids. Germline V gene sequence: CDR1 MGHRA, CDR2 YSYEKL. CDR3 coding DNA: TGCACCAGCAGCCAAGTTTCCCAGCCGGGGGGGGAGACCCAGTACTTC. It is translated as CTSSQVSQPGGETQYF.

This clonotype has ten or more counts. The rearrangement links TRBV29-1 to TRBJ2-3; 8 nucleotides agree with TRBD2. J lost 2 bases, V lost 4 bases, and 11 bases had no gene match. CDR1 and CDR2 (germline): SQVTM, ANQGSEA. There are 16 residues in the CDR3. The chain's CDR3 is CSVVISGSGNTDTQYF. DNA for the CDR3: TGCAGCGTTGTCATCAGCGGGAGTGGGAACACAGATACGCAGTATTTT.

This clonotype has a count of ten or more. V is TRBV12-3 or TRBV12-4 and J is TRBJ1-2, with 7 bases identical to TRBD1. This CDR3 region has 14 residues. The V and J ends lost 7 bases and 4 bases, in that order; junction bases with no gene match: 9. The CDR3 bases are TGTGCCAGCACACCCGGGACAGAGATCTATGGCTACACCTTC. Its translation is CASTPGTEIYGYTF.

The V gene is TRBV30, the J gene TRBJ2-5, with TRBD2 matching over 8 bases. The germline CDR1 and CDR2 sequences are GTSNPN and SVGIG (reference sequence). The CDR3 is 14 amino acids. Germline trimming cut 7 bases from V and 7 bases from J; bases unmatched to any gene: 14. The CDR3 nucleotides are TGTGCCTTAAACCCGGGACTAGGTCGGGGGACCCAGTACTTC. Its protein is CALNPGLGRGTQYF.

Ten or more counts support this clonotype. V usage is TRBV20-1 and J usage is TRBJ2-1, with D perhaps given as TRBD1 or TRBD2 (5 bases each). Trimming stripped 4 bases from V and 4 bases from J, with 17 bases between. The germline gives CDR1 DFQATT, CDR2 SNEGSKA (reference sequence). CDR3 size: 15 residues. The chain's CDR3 is CSAKDGARGYNEQFF. The DNA of the CDR3 is TGCAGTGCTAAAGACGGGGCTAGAGGATACAATGAGCAGTTCTTC.

This clonotype was seen only a few times. The V and J genes are TRBV4-1 and TRBJ1-2; the match to TRBD1 covers 7 bases. The CDR3 covers 13 residues. Trimming removed 3 bases from V and 5 bases from J; junction bases left unmatched: 3. Germline CDR1 and CDR2: MGHRA and YSYEKL. The DNA for the CDR3 is TGCGCCAGCAGCCACGACAGGGCGTATGGCTACACCTTC. Translating gives CASSHDRAYGYTF.

This clonotype was found many times. The V gene is TRBV11-2, the J gene TRBJ2-1; 8 nucleotides line up with TRBD1. The germline gives CDR1 SGHAT, CDR2 FQNNGV. There are 14 residues in the CDR3. V shed 5 bases and J 6 bases; nucleotides not matched to a gene: 6. DNA of the CDR3: TGTGCCAGCAGCGCATCACAGGGGGGCAATGAGCAGTTCTTC. It is translated as CASSASQGGNEQFF.

This clonotype was counted ten times or more. V gene TRBV3-1 combines with J gene TRBJ1-3, with unresolved D. V was shortened by 1 base and J by 2 bases, with 9 bases between the two germline ends. Per the germline V gene, CDR1 is LGHDT and CDR2 is YNNKEL (reference sequence). The CDR3 is 15 residues long. The CDR3 bases are TGTGCCAGCAGCCAAGGGCGGCAAACTGGAAACACCATATATTTT. Translated, it gives CASSQGRQTGNTIYF.

This clonotype was detected ten times or more. This sequence joins TRBV27 and TRBJ1-2, with TRBD1 matching 7 bases. Germline-derived CDR1 and CDR2 are MNHEY and SMNVEV (reference sequence). J lost 4 bases, V lost 8 bases, and 13 bases had no gene match. This CDR3 comprises 15 residues. CDR3 protein: CASGARGLFGYGYTF. The CDR3 DNA follows: TGTGCCAGCGGAGCCAGGGGGTTATTTGGCTATGGCTACACCTTC.

This clonotype has at least ten counts. V and J are TRBV5-1 and TRBJ2-7; D unclear. Trimming cost V 2 bases and J 0 bases, with 6 bases left between them. The CDR3 is 13 amino acids. Germline CDR1 is SGHRS and CDR2 is YFSETQ. The CDR3 DNA sequence: TGCGCCAGCAGCTTTCCGAACTCCTACGAGCAGTACTTC. The encoded protein is CASSFPNSYEQYF.

This clonotype has at least ten counts. One end of the junction does not line up with germline, which may come from a read error. The chain has TRBV28 and TRBJ2-7; TRBD2 aligns across 7 bases. The CDR3 is made up of 14 amino acids. The V gene's germline CDR1 is MDHEN and CDR2 SYDVKM. Written as DNA, the CDR3 is TGTGCCAGCAGTTTTGCGGGAGAGTACTACGAGCAATACTTC. The encoded protein is CASSFAGEYYEQYF.

The chain recombines TRBV5-5 with TRBJ2-2, with D possibly matching TRBD2 (5 bases). CDR1 SGHKS and CDR2 YYEKEE come from the germline V gene (reference sequence). CDR3 length equals 16 residues. The V and J ends lost 1 base and 4 bases respectively, with 14 bases between them. CDR3 nucleotides: TGTGCCAGCAGCTTGATCCTAGCCTTAGTCACCGGGGAGCTGTTTTTT. It is translated as CASSLILALVTGELFF.

This clonotype occurred many times. J is TRBJ2-4 and V is TRBV5-1; D remains ambiguous. Looked up from germline, CDR1 is SGHRS and CDR2 is YFSETQ. The ends were cut back, 4 bases at V and 2 bases at J, with 19 bases in the middle. The CDR3 spans 17 residues. Here the CDR3 reads CASSPPFWIGTKNIQYF. CDR3 sequence (DNA): TGCGCCAGCAGCCCTCCGTTCTGGATTGGGACCAAAAACATTCAGTACTTC.

In its sample, this clonotype was seen many times. The chain employs TRBV13 and TRBJ2-7; TRBD1 matches at 10 bases. This CDR3 contains 16 residues. J gave up 5 bases and V 5 bases, and 12 bases lay outside the gene matches. CDR1 is PRHDT, CDR2 FYEKMQ, per germline (reference sequence). The CDR3 reads CASSISTGGFQNEQYF. CDR3 nucleotides: TGTGCCAGCAGCATCTCGACAGGGGGCTTTCAGAACGAGCAGTACTTC.

This clonotype occurred many times. The chain combines TRBV18 with TRBJ2-5; D gene uncertain. Per the germline V gene, CDR1 is KGHSH and CDR2 is LQKENI. This CDR3 is built from 14 residues. Trimming stripped 6 bases from V and 7 bases from J, with 18 bases between. The CDR3 reads CASSEGPVWATQYF. CDR3 DNA: TGTGCCAGCTCGGAAGGGCCGGTGTGGGCGACCCAGTACTTC. The entire variable domain, with the rest obtained from reference TRBV18 and TRBJ2-5, is as follows: NAGVMQNPRHLVRRRGQEARLRCSPMKGHSHVYWYRQLPEEGLKFMVYLQKENIIDESGMPKERFSAEFPKEGPSILRIQQVVRGDSAAYFCASSEGPVWATQYFGPGTRLLVL.

This clonotype has ten or more counts. This chain links TRBV20-1 with TRBJ1-4; D is perhaps TRBD1 (6 bases). CDR3 length: 14 residues. V was cut by 1 base and J by 3 bases, with 9 bases left in between. Per the germline V gene, CDR1 is DFQATT and CDR2 is SNEGSKA (reference sequence). CDR3 nucleotides: TGCAGTGCTAGAGGGTGGACAGCTAATGAAAAACTGTTTTTT. It translates to CSARGWTANEKLFF.

This clonotype was seen at least ten times. This chain links TRBV7-6 with TRBJ1-2, with no clear D. Germline lookup yields CDR1 SGHVS and CDR2 FNYEAQ. CDR3 size: 17 residues. Trimming shortened V by 0 bases and J by 6 bases, and 20 bases separated the two germline ends. CDR3 protein: CASSLALGAADLDGYTF. CDR3 coding DNA: TGTGCCAGCAGCTTAGCGCTTGGAGCGGCGGACCTGGATGGCTACACCTTC.

This clonotype was seen only a few times. A much larger clone lies one base from this, so it may be a read error. J is TRBJ2-3 and V is TRBV2, with 7 bases fitting TRBD1. CDR3 length equals 15 residues. Trimming at V came to 6 bases and at J to 1 base, leaving 7 bases not matched to a gene. Germline V lookup: CDR1 SNHLY, CDR2 FYNNEI. The CDR3 here is CASSEQTGRTDTQYF. CDR3 sequence (DNA): TGTGCCAGCAGCGAGCAGACAGGGCGCACAGATACGCAGTATTTT. The variable domain in full, with the rest retrieved from reference TRBV2 and TRBJ2-3, is EPEVTQTPSHQVTQMGQEVILRCVPISNHLYFYWYRQILGQKVEFLVSFYNNEISEKSEIFDDQFSVERPDGSNFTLKIRSTKLEDSAMYFCASSEQTGRTDTQYFGPGTRLTVL.

The rearrangement uses TRBV7-9 and TRBJ1-5; D remains ambiguous. The V and J ends lost 1 base and 6 bases respectively, with 16 bases between them. CDR3 length: 16 amino acids. Looked up from germline, CDR1 is SEHNR and CDR2 is FQNEAQ (reference sequence). The CDR3 loop reads CASSLERVGGPQPQHF. CDR3 bases: TGTGCCAGCAGCTTAGAAAGGGTCGGAGGGCCTCAGCCCCAGCATTTT.